Listed below are T cell receptor gamma chains from one sample, sequenced in a study of Vδ1+ human thymocytes. TCRdb re-called the multiplex PCR reads with CATT. The table records 25,000 to 30,000 gamma-chain clones, around 20% of them present only once. The sample comprised Vdelta1+ gamma-delta thymocytes from the thymus. These receptors came from a boy in the first two years of life who had congenital heart surgery. Both conserved end residues are part of each CDR3. Fields, in order: J gene, V gene, clone size, CDR3 protein, CDR3 DNA. Some rows mark clone size as missing; the rest say once, few, many or name a class of expanded clone.

>TRGJ1/TRGJ2|TRGV3|NA
CATWDRSSYYKKLF
TGTGCCACCTGGGACAGGTCCTCTTATTATAAGAAACTCTTT
>TRGJ1/TRGJ2|TRGV2|medium-sized
CATWDGQGYKKLF
TGTGCCACCTGGGACGGGCAGGGGTATAAGAAACTCTTT
>TRGJP2|TRGV8|few
CATWDRISSDWIKTF
TGTGCCACCTGGGATAGGATAAGTAGTGATTGGATCAAGACGTTT
>TRGJ1/TRGJ2|TRGV2|NA
CATWDGRDEKLF
TGTGCCACCTGGGACGGGCGGGATGAGAAACTCTTT
>TRGJ1/TRGJ2|TRGV9|few
CALWELGRKKLF
TGTGCCTTGTGGGAGTTGGGACGTAAGAAACTCTTT
>TRGJ1/TRGJ2|TRGV5|NA
CATWDSELF
TGTGCCACCTGGGATTCTGAACTCTTT
>TRGJP2|TRGV2|few
CATWEGSSDWIKTF
TGTGCCACCTGGGAAGGAAGTAGTGATTGGATCAAGACGTTT
>TRGJ1/TRGJ2|TRGV9|NA
CALWESQNYYKKLF
TGTGCCTTGTGGGAGAGCCAAAATTATTATAAGAAACTCTTT
>TRGJP1|TRGV8|few
CATWARGWFKIF
TGTGCCACCTGGGCCCGAGGTTGGTTCAAGATATTT
>TRGJ1/TRGJ2|TRGV9|NA
CALWEVGHYYKKLF
TGTGCCTTGTGGGAGGTGGGGCATTATTATAAGAAACTCTTT
>TRGJ1/TRGJ2|TRGV9|medium-sized
CALWEVRKKLF
TGTGCCTTGTGGGAGGTGCGGAAGAAACTCTTT
>TRGJP1|TRGV3|NA
CATWDRQRGGWFKIF
TGTGCCACCTGGGACAGGCAAAGGGGTGGTTGGTTCAAGATATTT